Following are 30 T cell receptor beta chains from one sample sequenced in a study of cytomegalovirus exposure and HLA in healthy donors. This table comes from immunoSEQ multiplex PCR, and its TCRdb copy is limited to in-frame clones, with some not included. Of 70,000 to 75,000 clones in the sample, about 94% are singletons; the top ten hold 1%. Sequenced input: PBMCs. These receptors originate from a woman aged 18-29 years in good health and CMV-seronegative.

V and J are TRBV28 and TRBJ2-3; no definite D call. V was pared by 5 bases and J by 0 bases, with 9 bases between. The CDR3 is made up of 14 amino acids. In germline, CDR1 is MDHEN, CDR2 SYDVKM. The DNA for the CDR3 is TGTGCCAGCAGTAGCCCTTATAGCACAGATACGCAGTATTTT. It translates to CASSSPYSTDTQYF.

CDR3 protein: CASSRDRAYGYTF. CDR3 nucleotide sequence: TGTGCCAGTAGTAGGGACAGGGCCTATGGCTACACCTTC. V usage is TRBV19 and J usage is TRBJ1-2, with 9 bases fitting TRBD1. The CDR3 consists of 13 residues. V dropped 4 bases and J dropped 4; count of bases not matched to a gene: 1. Germline V gene sequence: CDR1 LNHDA, CDR2 SQIVND (reference sequence).

DNA for the CDR3: TGTGCCAGCAAAGGACAGGGAGGGTTCGGTTCTGGAAACACCATATATTTT. Translating it yields CASKGQGGFGSGNTIYF. This chain joins TRBV13 and TRBJ1-3, with TRBD1 matching over 8 bases. This CDR3 comprises 17 residues. Unmatched junction bases numbered 12, after V lost 7 bases and J lost 1 base. CDR1 and CDR2 (germline): PRHDT, FYEKMQ (reference sequence).

This chain joins TRBV4-1 and TRBJ2-7; TRBD1 agrees at 9 bases. CDR3 length: 14 residues. The ends lost 3 bases at V and 1 base at J; junction bases unmatched: 1. Germline lookup yields CDR1 MGHRA and CDR2 YSYEKL. CDR3 loop: CASSQGQGSYEQYF. The DNA for the CDR3 is TGCGCCAGCAGCCAGGGACAGGGTTCCTACGAGCAGTACTTC.

The CDR3, as DNA: TGCAGCACCCTCCGGGACAAAAATACCTACGAGCAGTACTTC. It is translated as CSTLRDKNTYEQYF. The chain combines TRBV29-1 with TRBJ2-7, with D perhaps matching TRBD1 (6 bases). This CDR3 spans 14 amino acids. Germline CDR1 is SQVTM and CDR2 is ANQGSEA. The V end lost 8 bases, the J end lost 2 bases, and 19 bases lay between the germline ends.

The V call is TRBV4-1, the J call TRBJ2-7; TRBD1 might be the D (5 bases). The CDR3 spans 15 residues. Per the germline V gene, CDR1 is MGHRA and CDR2 is YSYEKL. V was shortened by 0 bases and J by 1 base, with 10 bases between the two germline ends. CDR3 nucleotide sequence: TGCGCCAGCAGCCAAGAGACAGAATTGTCCTACGAGCAGTACTTC. It encodes CASSQETELSYEQYF.

The rearrangement joins TRBV9 to TRBJ2-3; TRBD1 agrees at 7 bases. There are 15 residues in the CDR3. The junction had 2 bases not matched to a gene; V was cut back by 0 bases and J by 1 base. Germline values: CDR1 SGDLS, CDR2 YYNGEE. In nucleotides, the CDR3 is TGTGCCAGCAGCGTAGTAGGACAGGGCACAGATACGCAGTATTTT. This encodes CASSVVGQGTDTQYF.

V usage is TRBV28 and J usage is TRBJ2-5; 10 bases agree with TRBD2. Losses at the gene ends were 11 bases for V and 3 bases for J; bases not matched to a gene: 21. Germline lookup yields CDR1 MDHEN and CDR2 SYDVKM. The CDR3 extends over 18 amino acids. The CDR3 reads CAGQLEKASGSAKETQYF. As DNA, the CDR3 is TGTGCCGGGCAATTGGAGAAGGCTAGCGGGAGCGCTAAAGAGACCCAGTACTTC.

V is TRBV28 and J is TRBJ1-4; tentative D call: TRBD1 (5 bases). Trimming shortened V by 2 bases and J by 11 bases, and 9 bases separated the two germline ends. This CDR3 is 12 amino acids long. CDR1 and CDR2 from the germline V gene are MDHEN and SYDVKM. The CDR3 here is CASSLRAGKLFF. In nucleotides, the CDR3 is TGTGCCAGCAGTTTAAGGGCAGGGAAACTGTTTTTT.

The J gene is TRBJ1-6, the V gene TRBV21-1; the tabulated D call, TRBD1, remains unverified against the DNA. TRBV21-1 is marked as a pseudogene. The CDR3 totals 15 residues. The CDR3 nucleotides read TGTGCCAGCAGCGCGTGGCATGGGCTTCTTTCACCCCTCCACTTT. As protein: CASSAWHGLLSPLHF.

V and J are TRBV7-2 and TRBJ1-4; D unclear. This CDR3 is built from 14 residues. Germline CDR1 is SGHTA and CDR2 is FQGNSA. V lost 5 bases and J lost 8, with 15 bases in between. The CDR3: CASSPRAVDEKLFF. The CDR3 nucleotides read TGTGCCAGCAGCCCCCGAGCGGTGGACGAAAAACTGTTTTTT.

The CDR3 DNA reads as TGTGCCTGGAGTGGGGGACAGGGATCCAATGAGCAGTTCTTC. Protein: CAWSGGQGSNEQFF. The genes are TRBV30 and TRBJ2-1; 9 bases map to TRBD1. The V and J ends lost 1 base and 6 bases, in that order; junction bases with no gene match: 4. The CDR3 covers 14 residues. The germline V gene encodes CDR1 GTSNPN and CDR2 SVGIG (reference sequence).

This clone was found a few times. This chain connects TRBV28 to TRBJ2-1, with 11 positions matching TRBD2. J gave up 3 bases and V 5 bases, and 3 bases lay outside the gene matches. CDR1 and CDR2 from the germline V gene are MDHEN and SYDVKM. The CDR3 sequence is 15 residues long. CDR3 coding DNA: TGTGCCAGCAGTCCTAGCGGGGGGCTCTACAATGAGCAGTTCTTC. Translation: CASSPSGGLYNEQFF.

The V gene is TRBV27, the J gene TRBJ1-5; D possibly corresponds to TRBD1 (5 bases). Germline V gene data show CDR1 as MNHEY and CDR2 as SMNVEV (reference sequence). The CDR3 consists of 14 residues. V was shortened by 2 bases and J by 5 bases, with 10 bases between the two germline ends. CDR3 loop: CASSLTGFDQPQHF. DNA for the CDR3: TGTGCCAGCAGTTTAACAGGCTTTGATCAGCCCCAGCATTTT.

The V call is TRBV30, the J call TRBJ1-2, with a possible D match to TRBD1 (6 bases). This CDR3 comprises 12 residues. V was trimmed by 3 bases and J by 4 bases, leaving 9 bases between them. CDR1 is GTSNPN, CDR2 SVGIG, per germline (reference sequence). In DNA form, the CDR3 reads TGTGCCTGGAGCGGACAGAGCTATGGCTACACCTTC. It encodes CAWSGQSYGYTF. The whole variable domain, filled in from reference TRBV30 and TRBJ1-2, reads SQTIHQWPATLVQPVGSPLSLECTVEGTSNPNLYWYRQAAGRGLQLLFYSVGIGQISSEVPQNLSASRPQDRQFILSSKKLLLSDSGFYLCAWSGQSYGYTFGSGTRLTVV.

The rearrangement links TRBV28 to TRBJ2-5; 13 nucleotides match TRBD2. Germline V gives CDR1 MDHEN, CDR2 SYDVKM. The CDR3 length is 14 residues. The ends lost 5 bases at V and 9 bases at J; junction bases unmatched: 6. The CDR3 region has the DNA TGTGCCAGCAGTCCGGGACTAGCGGGAAGGGCCCAGTACTTC. Residues: CASSPGLAGRAQYF.

The rearrangement links TRBV2 to TRBJ2-3, with TRBD2 as a possible D gene (6 bases). Deletions cut 2 bases from V and 9 bases from J, with 12 bases between. CDR1 is SNHLY and CDR2 is FYNNEI in the germline V gene. The CDR3 spans 13 residues. The CDR3, as DNA: TGTGCCAGCAGTGAATCCCGACTAGAGACGCAGTATTTT. It translates to CASSESRLETQYF.

This clone was recorded once. This chain uses TRBV4-2 with TRBJ2-3; 9 bases fit TRBD2. The CDR3 contains 15 residues. Trimming at V came to 1 base and at J to 3 bases, leaving 2 bases not matched to a gene. Looked up from germline, CDR1 is LGHNA and CDR2 is YNFKEQ. The CDR3 DNA reads as TGTGCCAGCAGCCAAGGGACTAGCGTAACAGATACGCAGTATTTT. As protein: CASSQGTSVTDTQYF.

The genes are TRBV11-2 and TRBJ2-5, with 11 nucleotides matching TRBD1. The CDR3 loop spans 16 amino acids. The junction had 5 bases not matched to a gene; V was cut back by 1 base and J by 4 bases. Germline CDR1 reads SGHAT; CDR2 reads FQNNGV. The DNA for the CDR3 is TGTGCCAGCAGCTTAGTTTCCGGGACAGGGGGAGAGACCCAGTACTTC. Translated: CASSLVSGTGGETQYF.

The V call is TRBV29-1, the J call TRBJ1-1; TRBD1 agrees at 9 bases. Trimming removed 6 bases from V and 8 bases from J; junction bases left unmatched: 4. The germline V gene encodes CDR1 SQVTM and CDR2 ANQGSEA. The CDR3 runs to 11 residues. CDR3 amino acids: CSVGDRVEAFF. The CDR3 coding sequence is TGCAGCGTGGGGGACAGGGTGGAAGCTTTCTTT.

The chain has TRBV6-1 and TRBJ2-7, with 11 bases aligning to TRBD1. Germline V lookup: CDR1 MNHNS, CDR2 SASEGT. Trimming cost V 4 bases and J 5 bases; bases outside gene matches: 10. CDR3 length: 16 residues. The CDR3 protein is CASSVTPGQGEDEQYF. The CDR3 DNA is TGTGCCAGCAGTGTAACACCGGGACAGGGGGAAGACGAGCAGTACTTC.

The J gene is TRBJ2-3, the V gene TRBV5-4; TRBD2 aligns across 14 bases. V shed 2 bases, J shed 8 bases, and the junction held 7 bases outside the gene matches. This CDR3 has 16 residues. Looked up from germline, CDR1 is SGHNT and CDR2 is YYREEE (reference sequence). CDR3 region: CASSFGLAGGMSTQYF. For the CDR3, the DNA is TGTGCCAGCAGCTTCGGACTAGCGGGAGGAATGAGTACGCAGTATTTT. Filled out from reference TRBV5-4 and TRBJ2-3, the complete variable domain reads ETGVTQSPTHLIKTRGQQVTLRCSSQSGHNTVSWYQQALGQGPQFIFQYYREEENGRGNFPPRFSGLQFPNYSSELNVNALELDDSALYLCASSFGLAGGMSTQYFGPGTRLTVL.

The CDR3, as DNA: TGCAGCGCTCAGGGGTCCACCATATATTTT. It codes for CSAQGSTIYF. The chain recombines TRBV29-1 with TRBJ1-3; D possibly corresponds to TRBD1 (6 bases). The CDR3 has 10 residues. CDR1 is SQVTM, CDR2 ANQGSEA, per germline. The germline V and J ends were trimmed by 7 bases and 9 bases, with 10 bases remaining between them.

This chain joins TRBV30 and TRBJ1-2; 8 bases fit TRBD1. The V gene's germline CDR1 is GTSNPN and CDR2 SVGIG (reference sequence). Losses at the gene ends were 4 bases for V and 7 bases for J; bases not matched to a gene: 8. The CDR3 totals 13 residues. The CDR3 loop reads CAWTIQGAFGYTF. The CDR3 nucleotides are TGTGCCTGGACCATTCAGGGGGCGTTTGGCTACACCTTC. Based on the CDR3 plus reference TRBV30 and TRBJ1-2, the full variable domain is SQTIHQWPATLVQPVGSPLSLECTVEGTSNPNLYWYRQAAGRGLQLLFYSVGIGQISSEVPQNLSASRPQDRQFILSSKKLLLSDSGFYLCAWTIQGAFGYTFGSGTRLTVV.

The J gene is TRBJ2-5, the V gene TRBV9; possibly TRBD1 for D (5 bases). V lost 0 bases, J lost 0 bases, and 9 bases lay in between. In germline, CDR1 is SGDLS, CDR2 YYNGEE. The CDR3 consists of 15 residues. CDR3 sequence: CASSVGQQYQETQYF. The CDR3 coding sequence is TGTGCCAGCAGCGTAGGACAGCAGTACCAAGAGACCCAGTACTTC.

This rearrangement joins TRBV7-3 to TRBJ2-2; the D gene is possibly TRBD1 (6 bases). Germline V gene data show CDR1 as SGHTA and CDR2 as FQGTGA. V shed 0 bases and J shed 0 bases, with 14 bases lying between them. There are 18 residues in the CDR3. In DNA form, the CDR3 reads TGTGCCAGCAGCTTAACGGACGCCGGGACACCGAACACCGGGGAGCTGTTTTTT. This codes for CASSLTDAGTPNTGELFF.

The chain uses TRBV4-2 and TRBJ2-1; tentative D call: TRBD2 (6 bases). CDR1 LGHNA and CDR2 YNFKEQ come from the germline V gene. Trimming stripped 1 base from V and 0 bases from J, with 10 bases between. The CDR3 has 16 amino acids. The chain's CDR3 is CASSQVVGSSYNEQFF. The DNA of the CDR3 is TGTGCCAGCAGCCAAGTAGTCGGGAGCTCCTACAATGAGCAGTTCTTC.

V usage is TRBV4-1 and J usage is TRBJ2-5; D not certain. V was trimmed by 1 base and J by 2 bases, leaving 5 bases between them. The CDR3 runs 13 residues. Germline V lookup: CDR1 MGHRA, CDR2 YSYEKL. The CDR3 protein is CASSQGLQETQYF. The CDR3 DNA reads TGCGCCAGCAGCCAAGGGCTTCAAGAGACCCAGTACTTC.

V usage is TRBV14 and J usage is TRBJ2-7; TRBD1 is a possible D gene (6 bases). V was clipped by 5 bases and J by 1 base, with 12 bases between them. This CDR3 has 14 residues. Germline V gene lookup returns CDR1 SGHDN and CDR2 FVKESK. In DNA, the CDR3 is TGTGCCAGCAGCGAAAACAGGGATTCCTACGAGCAGTACTTC. It codes for CASSENRDSYEQYF. The full variable domain, with the rest looked up from reference TRBV14 and TRBJ2-7, is EAGVTQFPSHSVIEKGQTVTLRCDPISGHDNLYWYRRVMGKEIKFLLHFVKESKQDESGMPNNRFLAERTGGTYSTLKVQPAELEDSGVYFCASSENRDSYEQYFGPGTRLTVT.

V usage is TRBV4-1 and J usage is TRBJ1-1; D might be TRBD1 (6 bases). Between the trimmed V and J ends, which lost 1 base and 5 bases, there was a span of 8 bases. The germline gives CDR1 MGHRA, CDR2 YSYEKL. The CDR3 runs to 13 residues. The CDR3 loop is CASSQARGTEAFF. For the CDR3, the DNA is TGCGCCAGCAGCCAAGCCAGGGGAACTGAAGCTTTCTTT.